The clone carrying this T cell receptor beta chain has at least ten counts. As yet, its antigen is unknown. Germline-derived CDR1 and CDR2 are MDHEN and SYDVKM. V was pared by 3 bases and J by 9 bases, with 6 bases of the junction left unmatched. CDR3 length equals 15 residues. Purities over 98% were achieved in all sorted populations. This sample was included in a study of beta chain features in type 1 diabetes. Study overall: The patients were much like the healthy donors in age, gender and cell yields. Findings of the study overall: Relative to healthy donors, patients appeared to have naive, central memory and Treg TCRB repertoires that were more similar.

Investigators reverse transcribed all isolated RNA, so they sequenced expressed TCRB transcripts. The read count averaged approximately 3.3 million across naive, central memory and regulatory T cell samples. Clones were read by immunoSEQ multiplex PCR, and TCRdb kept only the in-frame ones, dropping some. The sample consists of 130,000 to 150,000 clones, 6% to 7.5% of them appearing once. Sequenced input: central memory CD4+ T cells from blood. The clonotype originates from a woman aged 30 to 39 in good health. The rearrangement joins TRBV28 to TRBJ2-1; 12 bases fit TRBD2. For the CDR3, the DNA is TGTGCCAGCAGTTTGACTAGCGGGAGTACAATTGAGCAGTTCTTC. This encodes CASSLTSGSTIEQFF.